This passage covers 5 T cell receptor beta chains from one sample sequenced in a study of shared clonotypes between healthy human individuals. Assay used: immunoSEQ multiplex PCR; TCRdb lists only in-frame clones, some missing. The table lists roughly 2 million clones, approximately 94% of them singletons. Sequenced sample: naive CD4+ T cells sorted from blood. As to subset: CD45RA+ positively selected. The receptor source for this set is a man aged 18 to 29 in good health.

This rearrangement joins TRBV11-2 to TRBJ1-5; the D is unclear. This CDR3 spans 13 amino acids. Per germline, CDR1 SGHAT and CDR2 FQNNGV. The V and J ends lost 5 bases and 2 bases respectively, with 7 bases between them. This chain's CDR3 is CASSEGGNQPQHF. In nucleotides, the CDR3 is TGTGCCAGCAGCGAAGGTGGCAATCAGCCCCAGCATTTT. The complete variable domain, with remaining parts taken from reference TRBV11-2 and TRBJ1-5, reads EAGVAQSPRYKIIEKRQSVAFWCNPISGHATLYWYQQILGQGPKLLIQFQNNGVVDDSQLPKDRFSAERLKGVDSTLKIQPAKLEDSAVYLCASSEGGNQPQHFGDGTRLSIL.

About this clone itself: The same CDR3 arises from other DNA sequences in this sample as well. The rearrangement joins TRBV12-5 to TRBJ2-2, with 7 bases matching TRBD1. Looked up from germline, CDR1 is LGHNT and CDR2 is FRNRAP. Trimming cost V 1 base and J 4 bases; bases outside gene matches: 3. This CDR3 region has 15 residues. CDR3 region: CASGLGQGVTGELFF. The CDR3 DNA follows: TGTGCTAGTGGTTTGGGCCAGGGGGTCACCGGGGAGCTGTTTTTT. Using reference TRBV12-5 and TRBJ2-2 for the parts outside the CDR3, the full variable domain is DARVTQTPRHKVTEMGQEVTMRCQPILGHNTVFWYRQTMMQGLELLAYFRNRAPLDDSGMPKDRFSAEMPDATLATLKIQPSEPRDSAVYFCASGLGQGVTGELFFGEGSRLTVL.

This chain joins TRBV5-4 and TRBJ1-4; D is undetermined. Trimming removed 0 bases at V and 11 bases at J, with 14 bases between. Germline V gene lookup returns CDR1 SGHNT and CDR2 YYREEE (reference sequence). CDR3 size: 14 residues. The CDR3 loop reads CASSLASVREKLFF. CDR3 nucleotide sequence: TGTGCCAGCAGCTTGGCCAGTGTCCGTGAGAAACTGTTTTTT.

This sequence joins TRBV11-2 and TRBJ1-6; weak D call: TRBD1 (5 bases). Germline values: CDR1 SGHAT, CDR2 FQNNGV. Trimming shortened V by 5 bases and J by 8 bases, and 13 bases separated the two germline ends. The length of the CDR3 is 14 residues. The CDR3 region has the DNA TGTGCCAGCAGCCCCGGGAGGGGAGATTCACCCCTCCACTTT. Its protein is CASSPGRGDSPLHF.

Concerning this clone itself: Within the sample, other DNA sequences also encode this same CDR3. CDR3: CASSERTDTQYF. In DNA form, the CDR3 reads TGCGCCAGCAGTGAGAGGACAGATACGCAGTATTTT. The V and J genes are TRBV10-1 and TRBJ2-3; D unclear. Germline lookup yields CDR1 WNHNN and CDR2 SYGVQD (reference sequence). The ends were cut back, 2 bases at V and 3 bases at J, with 3 bases in the middle. The CDR3 length is 12 residues.